This T cell receptor (beta chain) was retrieved from a study of neoadjuvant anti-PD-1 for oral cavity cancer. Method: immunoSEQ multiplex PCR; TCRdb's copy keeps in-frame clones and lacks some. The sample holds around 8,000 clones, about 62% seen once. Sample time point: after neoadjuvant nivolumab, at surgical resection. This CDR3 has 16 residues. Trimming removed 0 bases at V and 8 bases at J, with 18 bases between. Germline assignment: CDR1 ENHRY and CDR2 SYGVKD. The chain uses TRBV10-3 and TRBJ2-3; D gene ambiguous. The clonotype originates from a person between 40 and 79 years old with oral cavity squamous cell carcinoma. Sequenced material: PBMCs, taken after nivolumab (anti-PD-1) treatment. The chain's CDR3 is CAISESSLEAPGTQYF. The CDR3 region has the DNA TGTGCCATCAGTGAGTCGAGTCTAGAGGCCCCCGGTACGCAGTATTTT.